The clone carrying this T cell receptor beta chain is a singleton in its sample. Its antigen is not known. This specimen belongs to a study of T cell responses to AZD1222 COVID-19 vaccine. Overall study results and limits: Two doses of AZD1222 preceded a rise in Spike-specific TCR breadth and depth.

TCRdb keeps only in-frame clones here, not all; method: immunoSEQ multiplex PCR. The sample includes 100,000 or so clones, over 75% of them seen just once. The TCR comes from an adult in good health. This material consisted of peripheral blood, taken on day 0 of AZD1222 vaccination.

For the CDR3, the DNA is TGTGCCAGCAGCTTACGAACGGGGGCCGTTGGCAATGAGCAGTTCTTC. It codes for CASSLRTGAVGNEQFF. V usage is TRBV7-2 and J usage is TRBJ2-1; D is tentatively TRBD1 or TRBD2 (6 bases each). The V gene lost 2 bases and the J gene lost 6 bases, with 17 bases spanning the gap. The CDR3 covers 16 residues. Germline V lookup: CDR1 SGHTA, CDR2 FQGNSA.